These T cell receptor beta chains were read from a single sample in a study of blood T cells in healthy people across ages. TCRdb redid the calling of the 5' RACE reads with MiXCR, one entry per CDR3 protein. Of about 1.4 million distinct CDR3 sequences listed, roughly 59% are singletons. The sample consisted of blood. The receptors stem from a man between 18 and 29 years old in good health. Each CDR3 is given with its conserved first and last residue. The order of the fields is V gene, clone size, CDR3 length, D gene, J gene, CDR3 DNA, CDR3 protein. The D gene is left open where the match is weak. Some rows mark clone size as missing; the rest say once, few, many or name a class of expanded clone.

TRBV11-2	NA	17	NA	TRBJ2-6	TGTGCCAGCAGCTCAAACCCGAGGGGGTCTGGGGCCAACGTCCTGACTTTC	CASSSNPRGSGANVLTF
TRBV11-2	few	14	NA	TRBJ1-4	TGTGCCAGCAGCTTTAGGGGAGTTAATGAAAAACTGTTTTTT	CASSFRGVNEKLFF
TRBV4-1	few	14	NA	TRBJ1-1	TGCGCCAGCAGCCAAGTCTTAGCCGTTATGGCAGCTTTCTTT	CASSQVLAVMAAFF
TRBV10-3	NA	14	TRBD1	TRBJ1-2	TGTGCCATCAGTGCCGGGACAGGGTCCTATGGCTACACCTTC	CAISAGTGSYGYTF
TRBV7-2	few	15	NA	TRBJ2-5	TGTGCCAGTAGCCCACCACTGAGCGGACAAGAGACCCAGTACTTC	CASSPPLSGQETQYF
TRBV6-5	few	15	TRBD1	TRBJ1-5	TGTGCCAGCAGCCCCGGGACAGGGGGCCTTCAGCCCCAGCATTTT	CASSPGTGGLQPQHF
TRBV4-1	NA	15	NA	TRBJ2-7	TGCGCCAGCAGCCCGCTTGGGCAGGGCATCTACGAGCAGTACTTC	CASSPLGQGIYEQYF
TRBV11-2	NA	16	TRBD2	TRBJ2-1	TGTGCCAGCAGCCCCGGTTCGAGCGGGAGAGGTGGGGAGCAGTTCTTC	CASSPGSSGRGGEQFF
TRBV20-1	NA	12	NA	TRBJ2-7	TGCAGTGCTAGAGCCAGGCTCTACGAGCAGTACTTC	CSARARLYEQYF
TRBV7-9	NA	16	TRBD1	TRBJ2-1	TGTGCCAGCAGCTCAATCCACCGGGACAGGGGATTGGAGCAGTTCTTC	CASSSIHRDRGLEQFF
TRBV7-2	once	16	TRBD2	TRBJ2-7	TGTGCCAGCAGCTACGGCGGCGGGGGTAGCTCCTACGAGCAGTACTTC	CASSYGGGGSSYEQYF
TRBV5-1	NA	13	NA	TRBJ2-5	TGCGCCAGCCGGGGGGCACCTGAAGAGACCCAGTACTTC	CASRGAPEETQYF
TRBV4-1	NA	17	NA	TRBJ2-7	TGCGCCAGCAGCCAAGAGGGGGAAACCGGGACATCCTACGAGCAGTACTTC	CASSQEGETGTSYEQYF
TRBV7-9	NA	17	TRBD2	TRBJ2-1	TGTGCCAGCAGTCGACTAGCGGCGTCTAGTTCCTACAATGAGCAGTTCTTC	CASSRLAASSSYNEQFF
TRBV20-1	NA	15	NA	TRBJ1-2	TGCAGTGCTAGAGATCAGAGGGAGGCTAACTATGGCTACACCTTC	CSARDQREANYGYTF
TRBV4-1	NA	16	TRBD1	TRBJ2-7	TGCGCCAGCAGCCAATCATTGGACAGGGGAGCCCGCGAGCAGTACTTC	CASSQSLDRGAREQYF
TRBV29-1	few	18	TRBD2	TRBJ2-1	TGCAGCGTTGAAGTATCCCGGCTAGCGGGCTCTGCCTACAATGAGCAGTTCTTC	CSVEVSRLAGSAYNEQFF
TRBV5-5	NA	15	NA	TRBJ1-1	TGTGCCAGCAGCTTCCCGACAGAGGGGAACACTGAAGCTTTCTTT	CASSFPTEGNTEAFF
TRBV29-1	few	15	NA	TRBJ2-4	TGCAGCGTTGACAGACAGAGCCTAGCCAAAAACATTCAGTACTTC	CSVDRQSLAKNIQYF
TRBV2	few	14	NA	TRBJ2-1	TGTGCCAGCAATGGCGGTAGCTCCTACAATGAGCAGTTCTTC	CASNGGSSYNEQFF
TRBV12-3/TRBV12-4	NA	15	NA	TRBJ2-7	TGTGCCAGCACATTCAGCGGCAGGAGGATAGGCGAGCAGTACTTC	CASTFSGRRIGEQYF
TRBV4-2	NA	15	TRBD2	TRBJ2-1	TGTGCCAGCAGCCAAGCTAGCGGGGCAACCAATGAGCAGTTCTTC	CASSQASGATNEQFF
TRBV7-2	NA	16	TRBD2	TRBJ2-1	TGTGCCAGCAGCTTGCGGACTAGCGGGGGGATATATGAGCAGTTCTTC	CASSLRTSGGIYEQFF
TRBV5-1	NA	15	NA	TRBJ2-3	TGCGCCAGCAGCCTAAAACAGGGGAGGACAGATACGCAGTATTTT	CASSLKQGRTDTQYF
TRBV4-1	NA	15	NA	TRBJ1-4	TGCGCCAGCAGCCAAGTACCTGGAAGGGGTGAAAAACTGTTTTTT	CASSQVPGRGEKLFF
TRBV6-1	NA	11	NA	TRBJ1-2	TGTGCCAGCACCAACTACTATGGCTACACCTTC	CASTNYYGYTF
TRBV2	few	13	TRBD2	TRBJ2-1	TGTGCCAGCAGTGAGGCTAGCGGGGCTTCGGAGTTCTTC	CASSEASGASEFF
TRBV5-1	NA	13	NA	TRBJ1-1	TGCGCCAGCAGCCAGAACATAAACACTGAAGCTTTCTTT	CASSQNINTEAFF
TRBV20-1	few	15	NA	TRBJ2-7	TGCAGTGCTAGCAAGTTGGGACACCACTCCTACGAGCAGTACTTC	CSASKLGHHSYEQYF
TRBV29-1	many	11	TRBD1	TRBJ2-7	TGCAGCGCAGACAGGGGTAACGAGCAGTACTTC	CSADRGNEQYF
TRBV7-9	once	14	NA	TRBJ2-5	TGTGCCAGCAGCTCTGTAACGGGGCAAGAGACCCAGTACTTC	CASSSVTGQETQYF
TRBV5-1	NA	15	TRBD2	TRBJ2-7	TGCGCCAGCAGCTCTAGCGGGGGCTGGGCCAGCGAGCAGTACTTC	CASSSSGGWASEQYF
TRBV7-9	few	15	TRBD1	TRBJ2-7	TGTGCCAGCAGCCCAAAGACAGGGTCTCGCTACGAGCAGTACTTC	CASSPKTGSRYEQYF
TRBV4-1	once	17	TRBD1	TRBJ2-1	TGCGCCAGCAGCCAAGGACGGGACAGGGAGGGTTGGAATGAGCAGTTCTTC	CASSQGRDREGWNEQFF
TRBV27	NA	15	NA	TRBJ2-7	TGTGCCAGCAGTTTAGGGGCGGTCTGGGGCTACGAGCAGTACTTC	CASSLGAVWGYEQYF
TRBV20-1	NA	14	NA	TRBJ1-2	TGCAGTGCTAGTGGGACGGGGAGTGACTATGGCTACACCTTC	CSASGTGSDYGYTF
TRBV20-1	NA	14	TRBD1	TRBJ2-3	TGCAGTGCTAGAGTTGGGACAGGGTGGGATACGCAGTATTTT	CSARVGTGWDTQYF
TRBV5-1	NA	15	NA	TRBJ2-5	TGCGCCAGCAGCCTGGAAATTCCTATCCAAGAGACCCAGTACTTC	CASSLEIPIQETQYF
TRBV6-5	NA	16	NA	TRBJ2-6	TGTGCCAGCAGTCGGCGGTCCAGGTCTGGGGCCAACGTCCTGACTTTC	CASSRRSRSGANVLTF
TRBV15	NA	15	NA	TRBJ1-1	TGTGCCACCAGCAGAGTAATGTTCCAGGGAACTGAAGCTTTCTTT	CATSRVMFQGTEAFF
TRBV5-1	few	14	NA	TRBJ2-7	TGCGCCAGCACCCAACGACTAGACTCCTACGAGCAGTACTTC	CASTQRLDSYEQYF